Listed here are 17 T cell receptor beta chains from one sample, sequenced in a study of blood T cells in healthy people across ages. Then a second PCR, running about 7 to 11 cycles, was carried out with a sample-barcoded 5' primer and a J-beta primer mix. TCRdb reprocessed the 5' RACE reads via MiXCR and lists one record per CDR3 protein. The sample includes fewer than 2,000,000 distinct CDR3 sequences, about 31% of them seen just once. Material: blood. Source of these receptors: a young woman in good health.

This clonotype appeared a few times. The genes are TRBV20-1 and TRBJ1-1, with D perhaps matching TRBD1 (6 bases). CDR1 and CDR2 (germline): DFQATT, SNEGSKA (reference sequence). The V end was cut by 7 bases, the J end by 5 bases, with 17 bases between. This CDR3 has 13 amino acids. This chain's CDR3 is CSVEWDKETEAFF. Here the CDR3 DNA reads TGCAGTGTCGAATGGGACAAGGAAACTGAAGCTTTCTTT.

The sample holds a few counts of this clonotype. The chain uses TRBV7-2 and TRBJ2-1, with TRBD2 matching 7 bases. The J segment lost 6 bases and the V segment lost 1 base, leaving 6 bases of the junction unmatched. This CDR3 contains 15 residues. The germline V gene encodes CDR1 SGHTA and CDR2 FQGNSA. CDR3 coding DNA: TGTACCAGCAGCTTAGACAGCGGGGAAAGCAATGAGCAGTTCTTC. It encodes CTSSLDSGESNEQFF.

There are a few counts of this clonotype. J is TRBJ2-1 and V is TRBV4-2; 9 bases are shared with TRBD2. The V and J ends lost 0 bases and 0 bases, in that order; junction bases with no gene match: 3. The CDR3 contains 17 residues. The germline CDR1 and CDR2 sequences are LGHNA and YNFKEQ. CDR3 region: CASSQEGSGSSYNEQFF. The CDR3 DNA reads TGTGCCAGCAGCCAAGAAGGTAGCGGGAGCTCCTACAATGAGCAGTTCTTC.

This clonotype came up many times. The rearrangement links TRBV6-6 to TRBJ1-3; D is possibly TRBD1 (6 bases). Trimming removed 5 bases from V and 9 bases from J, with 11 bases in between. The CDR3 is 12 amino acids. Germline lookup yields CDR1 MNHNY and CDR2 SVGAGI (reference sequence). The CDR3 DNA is TGTGCCAGCAGTCCTAAGGGGGGCACCATATATTTT. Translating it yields CASSPKGGTIYF.

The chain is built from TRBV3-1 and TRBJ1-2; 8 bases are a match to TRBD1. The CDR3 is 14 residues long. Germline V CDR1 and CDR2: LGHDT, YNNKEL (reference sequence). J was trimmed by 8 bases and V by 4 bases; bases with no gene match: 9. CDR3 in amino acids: CASSLHDRGKGYTF. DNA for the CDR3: TGTGCCAGCAGCCTACACGACAGGGGAAAAGGCTACACCTTC.

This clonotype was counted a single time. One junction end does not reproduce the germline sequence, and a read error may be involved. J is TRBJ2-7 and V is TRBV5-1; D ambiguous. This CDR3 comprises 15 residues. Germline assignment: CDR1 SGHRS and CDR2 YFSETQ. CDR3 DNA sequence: TGCGACAGCAGCTTGGATATGGAATCGGGCTACGAGCAGTACTTC. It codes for CDSSLDMESGYEQYF.

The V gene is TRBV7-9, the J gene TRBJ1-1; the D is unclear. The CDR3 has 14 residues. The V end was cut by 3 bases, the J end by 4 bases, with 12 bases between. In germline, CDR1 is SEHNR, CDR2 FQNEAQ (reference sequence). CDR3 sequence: CASSLGPRPTEAFF. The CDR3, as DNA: TGTGCCAGCAGCTTGGGTCCTCGTCCCACTGAAGCTTTCTTT.

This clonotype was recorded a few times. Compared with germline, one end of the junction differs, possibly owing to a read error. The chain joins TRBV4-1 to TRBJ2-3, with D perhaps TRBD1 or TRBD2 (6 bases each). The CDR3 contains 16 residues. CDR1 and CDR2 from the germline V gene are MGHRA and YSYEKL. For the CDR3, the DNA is TGCGCCTGCAGCCAAGACCCCGGGGGCGGAACAGATACGCAGTATTTT. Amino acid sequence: CACSQDPGGGTDTQYF.

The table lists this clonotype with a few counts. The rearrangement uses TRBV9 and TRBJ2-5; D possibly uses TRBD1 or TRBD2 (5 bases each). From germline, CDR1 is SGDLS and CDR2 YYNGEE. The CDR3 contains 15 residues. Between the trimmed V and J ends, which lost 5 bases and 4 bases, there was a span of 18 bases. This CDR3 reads CASSYSLAGGETQYF. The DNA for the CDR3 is TGTGCCAGCAGTTACTCACTGGCTGGGGGAGAGACCCAGTACTTC.

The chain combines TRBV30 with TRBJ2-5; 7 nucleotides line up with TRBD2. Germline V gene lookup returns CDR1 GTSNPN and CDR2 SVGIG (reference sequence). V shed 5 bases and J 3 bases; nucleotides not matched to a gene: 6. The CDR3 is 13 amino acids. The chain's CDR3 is CAWERGGEETQYF. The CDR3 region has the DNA TGTGCCTGGGAGCGGGGAGGGGAAGAGACCCAGTACTTC.

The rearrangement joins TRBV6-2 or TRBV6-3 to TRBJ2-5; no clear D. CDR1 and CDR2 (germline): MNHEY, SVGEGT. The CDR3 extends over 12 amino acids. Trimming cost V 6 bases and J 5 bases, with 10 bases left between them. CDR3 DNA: TGTGCCAGCAGGCGGCAGAGGGAGACCCAGTACTTC. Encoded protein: CASRRQRETQYF.

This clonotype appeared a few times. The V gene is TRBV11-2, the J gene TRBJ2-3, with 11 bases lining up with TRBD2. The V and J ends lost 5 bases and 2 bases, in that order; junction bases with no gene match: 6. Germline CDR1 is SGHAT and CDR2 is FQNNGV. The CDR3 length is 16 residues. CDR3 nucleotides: TGTGCCAGCAGCATAGGGGGACTAGCGGTCACAGATACGCAGTATTTT. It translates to CASSIGGLAVTDTQYF.

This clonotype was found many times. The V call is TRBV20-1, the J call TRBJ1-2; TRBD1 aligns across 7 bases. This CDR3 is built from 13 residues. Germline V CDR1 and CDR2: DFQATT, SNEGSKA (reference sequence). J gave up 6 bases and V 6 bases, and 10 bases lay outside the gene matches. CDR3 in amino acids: CSAHPGTANGYTF. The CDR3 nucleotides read TGCAGTGCCCACCCCGGGACAGCTAATGGCTACACCTTC.

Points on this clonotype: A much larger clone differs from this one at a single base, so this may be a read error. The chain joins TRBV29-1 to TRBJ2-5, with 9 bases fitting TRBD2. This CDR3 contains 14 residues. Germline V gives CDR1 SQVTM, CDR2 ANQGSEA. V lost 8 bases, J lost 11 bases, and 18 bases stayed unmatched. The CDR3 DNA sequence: TGCAGCTCTACTAGCGGGTCCCGTATAGATGAGCAGTACTTC. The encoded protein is CSSTSGSRIDEQYF.

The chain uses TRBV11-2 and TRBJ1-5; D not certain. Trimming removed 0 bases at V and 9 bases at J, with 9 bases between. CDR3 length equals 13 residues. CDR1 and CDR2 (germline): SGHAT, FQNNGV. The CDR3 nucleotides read TGTGCCAGCAGCTTAGACGACCACCGGCCCCAGCATTTT. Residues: CASSLDDHRPQHF.

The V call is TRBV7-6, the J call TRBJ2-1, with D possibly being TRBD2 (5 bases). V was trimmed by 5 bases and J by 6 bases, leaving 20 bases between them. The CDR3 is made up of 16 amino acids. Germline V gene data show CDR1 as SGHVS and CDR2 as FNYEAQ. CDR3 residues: CASSPRALLRSNEQFF. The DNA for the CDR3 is TGTGCCAGCAGCCCGAGGGCCCTCCTACGGAGCAATGAGCAGTTCTTC.

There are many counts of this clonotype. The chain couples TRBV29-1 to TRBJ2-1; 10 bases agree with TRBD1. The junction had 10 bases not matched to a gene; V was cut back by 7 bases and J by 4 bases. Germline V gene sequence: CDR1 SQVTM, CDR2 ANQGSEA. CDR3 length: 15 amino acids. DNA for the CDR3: TGCAGCGGCCGTTCCGGGACAGGGGTTTACAATGAGCAGTTCTTC. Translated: CSGRSGTGVYNEQFF.